This T cell receptor beta chain was sequenced in a study of post-analysis software for immune sequencing data. The CDR3 is 12 amino acids. In germline, CDR1 is SGHTA, CDR2 FQGNSA. Trimming took 5 bases from V and 6 from J, leaving 8 bases between them. This clonotype was picked up a small number of times. What it recognizes is unknown. Unique molecular identifiers had been added to the TCR beta cDNA libraries. Yield was 450,000 to 650,000 cDNA molecules from roughly 0.93 to 9.6 million T cells. TCRdb called the PCR reads again in MiXCR, with one record for every CDR3 protein. The sample holds roughly 800,000 distinct CDR3 sequences, roughly 27% seen once. Study-wide results and caveats: Strong same-batch co-clustering of samples appeared with F measure clustering. Patients carried several TRBV segments more frequently than controls did, and TRBV5-6, TRBV5-1 and TRBV20-1 were among them.

This TCR came from a girl between 5 and 17 years old with multiple sclerosis. J is TRBJ2-4 and V is TRBV7-2; D might be TRBD2 (6 bases). Material for sequencing was blood. The CDR3 DNA reads as TGTGCCAGCAGCCTGACTAGAAACATTCAGTACTTC. It yields the protein CASSLTRNIQYF.